The 9 T cell receptor beta chains reported below all come from one sample, sequenced in a study of CD8 T cells in Susac syndrome. Reverse transcription of about 0.5 to 1 ug RNA used random hexamers. TCRdb processed the immunoSEQ multiplex PCR reads anew with MiXCR; each CDR3 protein has one entry. The sample includes around 130,000 distinct CDR3 sequences, approximately 94% of them seen just once. Sequencing was carried out using CD4+ T cells from PBMCs. These receptors were taken from a human donor with multiple sclerosis.

The V call is TRBV3-1, the J call TRBJ1-3, with D possibly being TRBD1 (5 bases). The CDR3 runs 17 residues. Germline lookup yields CDR1 LGHDT and CDR2 YNNKEL (reference sequence). V was clipped by 2 bases and J by 3 bases, with 17 bases between them. The CDR3 coding sequence is TGTGCCAGCAGCCAATATAACCAGGGATTGGATGGAAACACCATATATTTT. It encodes CASSQYNQGLDGNTIYF. Drawing the rest from reference TRBV3-1 and TRBJ1-3, the complete variable domain is DTAVSQTPKYLVTQMGNDKSIKCEQNLGHDTMYWYKQDSKKFLKIMFSYNNKELIINETVPNRFSPKSPDKAHLNLHINSLELGDSAVYFCASSQYNQGLDGNTIYFGEGSWLTVV.

V gene TRBV29-1 combines with J gene TRBJ1-5; 8 positions match TRBD1. The V and J ends lost 7 bases and 0 bases, in that order; junction bases with no gene match: 8. The CDR3 covers 15 residues. Germline V gene data show CDR1 as SQVTM and CDR2 as ANQGSEA. CDR3 coding DNA: TGCAGCGCCACAGGGGGAGGAGGTAGCAATCAGCCCCAGCATTTT. This translates into CSATGGGGSNQPQHF.

In its sample, this clonotype was seen once. This chain links TRBV6-2 or TRBV6-3 with TRBJ2-1; D is unresolved. In germline, CDR1 is MNHEY, CDR2 SVGEGT. This CDR3 spans 13 amino acids. V was shortened by 5 bases and J by 2 bases, with 7 bases between the two germline ends. DNA of the CDR3: TGTGCCAGCAGTAGCCAGGCCTACAATGAGCAGTTCTTC. The encoded protein is CASSSQAYNEQFF.

The chain recombines TRBV20-1 with TRBJ1-2; unclear D gene. Between the trimmed V and J ends, which lost 6 bases and 0 bases, there was a span of 14 bases. This CDR3 has 14 residues. CDR1 is DFQATT, CDR2 SNEGSKA, per germline (reference sequence). The CDR3 DNA reads as TGCAGTGCCCCGGTAGACGGAACTAACTATGGCTACACCTTC. Its translation is CSAPVDGTNYGYTF.

The gene calls are TRBV2 and TRBJ2-6; D may correspond to TRBD1 or TRBD2 (7 bases each). V shed 7 bases and J shed 4 bases, with 20 bases lying between them. Germline-derived CDR1 and CDR2 are SNHLY and FYNNEI. The CDR3 covers 17 residues. The CDR3 region has the DNA TGTGCCAGCAAGGGACAGAGCGGGGTGTTAGGGGCCAACGTCCTGACTTTC. Protein sequence: CASKGQSGVLGANVLTF.

V gene TRBV9 combines with J gene TRBJ2-2; 9 bases are shared with TRBD2. V was pared by 0 bases and J by 0 bases, with 9 bases of the junction left unmatched. This CDR3 is 19 amino acids long. Germline V gene sequence: CDR1 SGDLS, CDR2 YYNGEE. CDR3 loop: CASSVELAGVDANTGELFF. CDR3 in DNA: TGTGCCAGCAGCGTAGAACTAGCGGGTGTGGACGCGAACACCGGGGAGCTGTTTTTT.

This clonotype has a single count. This rearrangement joins TRBV30 to TRBJ2-7; no clear D. This CDR3 has 12 residues. The V end lost 7 bases, the J end lost 9 bases, and 19 bases lay between the germline ends. The germline gives CDR1 GTSNPN, CDR2 SVGIG (reference sequence). The CDR3 DNA follows: TGTGCCTCGTATGAGCGCGTATCAGGGCAGTACTTC. Its translation: CASYERVSGQYF.

The V call is TRBV10-3, the J call TRBJ2-1, with TRBD2 identical over 7 bases. Germline loops: CDR1 ENHRY, CDR2 SYGVKD. Trimming cost V 6 bases and J 7 bases; bases outside gene matches: 6. There are 13 residues in the CDR3. The CDR3 sequence is CAIRAGRRNEQFF. Written as DNA, the CDR3 is TGTGCCATCAGAGCGGGGAGACGGAATGAGCAGTTCTTC.

The chain recombines TRBV7-2 with TRBJ2-2, with 10 bases identical to TRBD2. There are 17 residues in the CDR3. Germline V gene sequence: CDR1 SGHTA, CDR2 FQGNSA. V lost 3 bases and J lost 4; bases outside the gene matches: 8. The chain's CDR3 is CASSLKSGRARTGELFF. In DNA form, the CDR3 reads TGTGCCAGCAGCTTGAAAAGCGGGAGGGCCCGCACCGGGGAGCTGTTTTTT.